This entry concerns a single T cell receptor beta chain. In the PCR, 60 Vbeta and 13 Jbeta primers were used. Here immunoSEQ multiplex PCR was the method, and the copy in TCRdb shows in-frame clones only, minus some. The sample has 55,000 to 70,000 clones, 86% seen once. This entry belongs to a study of cytomegalovirus exposure and HLA in healthy donors. The CDR3 sequence is 17 residues long. Unmatched junction bases numbered 5, after V lost 4 bases and J lost 0 bases. In germline, CDR1 is SGHTA, CDR2 FQGTGA. This receptor was identified in a woman in her twenties or thirties in good health and CMV-seronegative. The sequenced sample was PBMCs. The chain uses TRBV7-3 and TRBJ2-3; 12 bases are shared with TRBD2. The CDR3 sequence is CASSSGLAGTSTDTQYF. The CDR3 region has the DNA TGTGCCAGCAGCTCAGGACTAGCGGGGACTAGCACAGATACGCAGTATTTT.